This T cell receptor (beta chain) appears in the sequencing data of a study of blood T cell repertoires in COVID-19. Turning to the study itself: Acute-phase and convalescent COVID-19 samples originated in the United States, Italy and Spain.

This clone has just a few counts. Looked up from germline, CDR1 is SGHNT and CDR2 is YYREEE (reference sequence). The V gene lost 4 bases and the J gene lost 0 bases, with 11 bases spanning the gap. CDR3 length: 15 residues. Authors' processing steps: Estimation of nucleated cell counts was performed using reference gene primer amplification. Sequencing used immunoSEQ multiplex PCR; TCRdb keeps in-frame clones, though not all of them. V and J calls plus clone size are reproduced from that table; the DNA served to infer D and trimming. The sample records 170,000 or so clones, 85% to 95% being singletons.

Sequenced material: peripheral blood. The V call is TRBV5-4, the J call TRBJ1-5; the D gene is possibly TRBD1 (5 bases). The sequence was obtained from a man in his forties or fifties with acute or convalescent COVID-19. CDR3 region: CASSRGGDSNQPQHF. Written as DNA, the CDR3 is TGTGCCAGCAGCCGCGGAGGGGATAGCAATCAGCCCCAGCATTTT.